This T cell receptor (beta chain) was sequenced for a study of T cell responses to AZD1222 COVID-19 vaccine. Whole-study results and caveats: Only a handful of AZD1222 recipients, five to seven in all, had baseline seropositivity. Repertoires in all cases were sampled only once the peak T cell response had passed. Among spike-specific TCRs, nearly half reportedly target unmutated variant regions.

Generated by immunoSEQ multiplex PCR, the TCRdb table keeps only in-frame clones and is missing some. Here the sample spans about 99,000 clones, 70% to 90% being singletons. Of note for this clone: Its matching antigen is unknown.

The V gene lost 4 bases and the J gene lost 7 bases, with 19 bases spanning the gap. This CDR3 comprises 15 residues. Germline loops: CDR1 LGHNA, CDR2 YSLEER. The chain employs TRBV4-3 and TRBJ1-2; the D gene is possibly TRBD1 (6 bases). The receptor was derived from an adult in good health. Material: peripheral blood, obtained on day 0 of AZD1222 vaccination. The CDR3 DNA is TGCGCCAGCAGCCCGCAAATCGGGGGGGCCCTTGGCTACACCTTC. Encoded protein: CASSPQIGGALGYTF.